The T cell receptor (beta chain) described here comes from a study of OX40 agonist ivuxolimab in advanced cancers. The method was immunoSEQ multiplex PCR; TCRdb's version includes in-frame clones alone and lacks a portion of them. The repertoire holds 30,000 to 35,000 clones, with about 92% as singletons. The input for sequencing was CD4+ or CD8+ T cells sorted from blood, taken in a trial of the OX40 agonist ivuxolimab. The sequence derives from an adult with an advanced solid tumor such as melanoma, head and neck, liver or kidney cancer.

This chain's CDR3 is CASSFGQGRGYTF. CDR3 sequence (DNA): TGTGCCAGCAGCTTTGGACAGGGGAGAGGCTACACCTTC. The rearrangement joins TRBV7-3 to TRBJ1-2, with TRBD1 matching over 9 bases. The CDR3 runs 13 residues. J lost 8 bases, V lost 3 bases, and 4 bases had no gene match. Per germline, CDR1 SGHTA and CDR2 FQGTGA.